A selection of T cell receptor beta chains follows, all from one sample in a study of Ad26.COV2.S vaccination and SARS-CoV-2 variants. Repertoires were generated with immunoSEQ multiplex PCR, while TCRdb's copy carries only in-frame clones and drops some. The sample shows more than 300,000 clones, around 89% of them seen only once. The sample in question was peripheral blood, obtained in a trial of Ad26.COV2.S vaccine versus placebo. These receptors were obtained from a person between 18 and 60 years old who received the Ad26.COV2.S COVID-19 vaccine or a placebo. CDR3s include the opening cysteine and the closing phenylalanine or tryptophan. Rows may omit the clone size; those that give it use once, few, many or a size class.

cdr3_length | clone_size | v_call | cdr3_aa
12 | . | TRBV20-1 | CSASRSDSPLHF
16 | once | TRBV5-1 | CASSPIPGQGAGEQYF
13 | . | TRBV28 | CASSLGGNRQEYF
13 | . | TRBV30 | CAWIGQVGDIQYF
13 | . | TRBV6-4 | CASSAGMNTEAFF
13 | . | TRBV15 | CATRGSLNTEAFF
12 | . | TRBV11-2 | CASSDLGDEQYF
13 | few | TRBV9 | CASSSRPGDEQFF
12 | . | TRBV30 | CAWIGVLSEAFF
15 | . | TRBV11-1 | CASSLAQGPKNIQYF
15 | . | TRBV20-1 | CSASLRRDSYNEQFF
10 | . | TRBV30 | CAWKRGGYTF
16 | . | TRBV7-3 | CASSLNARTMGDTQYF
17 | . | TRBV18 | CASSPVGSGGPWDTQYF
14 | . | TRBV28 | CASLYSVNPNEQFF
19 | . | TRBV13 | CASSLHPSGAGNMNTEAFF
13 | . | TRBV2 | CASSGRENQPQHF
15 | . | TRBV7-3 | CASSDRDRGIHEQYF
16 | . | TRBV9 | CASSPRVGRDTGELFF
15 | . | TRBV28 | CASSLAGGRNNEQFF
16 | . | TRBV5-4 | CASSGAGTGNADTQYF
16 | . | TRBV15 | CATSRGGQGELFGYTF
16 | . | TRBV6-2/TRBV6-3 | CASSPSGRTGANVLTF